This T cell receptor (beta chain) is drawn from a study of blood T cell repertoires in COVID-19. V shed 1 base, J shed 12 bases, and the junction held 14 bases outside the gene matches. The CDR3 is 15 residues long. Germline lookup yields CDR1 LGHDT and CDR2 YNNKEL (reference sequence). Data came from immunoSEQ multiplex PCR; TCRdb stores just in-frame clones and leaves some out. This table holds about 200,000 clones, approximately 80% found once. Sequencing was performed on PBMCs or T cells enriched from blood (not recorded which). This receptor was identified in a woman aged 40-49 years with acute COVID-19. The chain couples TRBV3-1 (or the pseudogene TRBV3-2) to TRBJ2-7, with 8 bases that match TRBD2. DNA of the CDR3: TGTGCCAGCAGCCAAGGTTTGGACGGGGGGGGTAGCACGTACTTC. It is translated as CASSQGLDGGGSTYF.